This is a list of T cell receptor beta chains from one sample in a study of CD8 T cells in ankylosing spondylitis. Each CDR3 protein is one row after TCRdb ran MiXCR on the 5' RACE reads. The data show 200,000 to 250,000 distinct CDR3 sequences, with 18% seen just once and under 55% held by the top ten. Sequenced sample: blood, either unsorted or a sorted T cell fraction (not recorded which). These receptors were taken from a male donor with ankylosing spondylitis. The CDR3 runs from the conserved cysteine through the conserved F or W. The order of the fields is V gene, D gene, clone size, J gene, CDR3 protein, CDR3 DNA. The D gene is left open where the match is weak. Where a row states a size, it is once, few, many or the class of an expanded clone; other rows omit it.

V: TRBV11-2
D: -
size: few
J: TRBJ1-5
CDR3: CASSRDTYNQPQHF
DNA: TGTGCCAGCAGCAGAGACACTTACAATCAGCCCCAGCATTTT

V: TRBV12-3/TRBV12-4
D: TRBD1
size: many
J: TRBJ2-7
CDR3: CASSSPGQEYEQYF
DNA: TGTGCCAGCAGTTCACCGGGACAGGAATATGAGCAGTACTTC

V: TRBV14
D: TRBD1
size: -
J: TRBJ1-2
CDR3: CASSQITGGTHTF
DNA: TGTGCCAGCAGCCAAATAACAGGGGGGACCCACACCTTC

V: TRBV6-5
D: -
size: -
J: TRBJ2-2
CDR3: CASSSRKTVRTGELFF
DNA: TGTGCCAGCAGTTCCAGGAAGACGGTACGCACCGGGGAGCTGTTTTTT

V: TRBV10-2
D: -
size: -
J: TRBJ2-7
CDR3: CASGEDGSYEQYF
DNA: TGCGCCAGCGGTGAGGACGGCTCCTACGAGCAGTACTTC

V: TRBV12-3/TRBV12-4
D: TRBD1
size: -
J: TRBJ1-5
CDR3: CASSFGTGAGTQHF
DNA: TGTGCCAGCAGTTTTGGGACAGGGGCAGGGACCCAGCATTTT

V: TRBV7-9
D: -
size: few
J: TRBJ2-1
CDR3: CASSMTSTDEQFF
DNA: TGTGCCAGCAGCATGACTAGTACGGATGAGCAGTTCTTC

V: TRBV21-1
D: -
size: few
J: TRBJ1-6
CDR3: CASPPGREDYNSPLHF
DNA: TGTGCCAGCCCCCCGGGCAGGGAAGACTATAATTCACCCCTCCACTTT

V: TRBV9
D: TRBD2
size: -
J: TRBJ2-2
CDR3: CASEAGGYTGELFF
DNA: TGTGCCAGCGAGGCGGGAGGCTACACCGGGGAGCTGTTTTTT

V: TRBV7-8
D: TRBD2
size: -
J: TRBJ2-2
CDR3: CASSLVQTSDTGELFF
DNA: TGTGCCAGCAGCTTAGTTCAGACTAGCGACACCGGGGAGCTGTTTTTT

V: TRBV12-3/TRBV12-4
D: -
size: many
J: TRBJ1-2
CDR3: CASSFGGVGGYTF
DNA: TGTGCCAGCAGTTTCGGAGGGGTAGGTGGCTACACCTTC

V: TRBV12-3/TRBV12-4
D: TRBD2
size: few
J: TRBJ2-2
CDR3: CASSFWGLAGVNTGELFF
DNA: TGTGCCAGCAGTTTTTGGGGACTAGCGGGTGTGAACACCGGGGAGCTGTTTTTT

V: TRBV10-2
D: TRBD2
size: few
J: TRBJ2-7
CDR3: CASSRLAGGYEQYF
DNA: TGCGCCAGCAGCCGACTAGCGGGAGGCTACGAGCAGTACTTC

V: TRBV7-9
D: -
size: few
J: TRBJ1-2
CDR3: CASSLGTGFDGYTF
DNA: TGTGCCAGCAGCTTAGGAACAGGGTTCGATGGCTACACCTTC

V: TRBV6-2/TRBV6-3
D: TRBD2
size: -
J: TRBJ2-3
CDR3: CATWGRGAGTDTQYF
DNA: TGTGCCACCTGGGGGCGGGGGGCTGGCACAGATACGCAGTATTTT

V: TRBV7-9
D: TRBD1
size: few
J: TRBJ2-1
CDR3: CASSSPGTGKYNEQFF
DNA: TGTGCCAGCAGCTCCCCCGGGACAGGGAAGTACAATGAGCAGTTCTTC

V: TRBV27
D: -
size: -
J: TRBJ2-7
CDR3: CASSFRQGFPSEQYF
DNA: TGTGCCAGCAGTTTCCGGCAGGGATTCCCCAGCGAGCAGTACTTC

V: TRBV9
D: TRBD2
size: -
J: TRBJ2-3
CDR3: CASSSIEGGPTDTQYF
DNA: TGTGCCAGCAGCTCCATTGAGGGAGGGCCCACAGATACGCAGTATTTT

V: TRBV11-2
D: -
size: -
J: TRBJ2-3
CDR3: CASSSNRDWGDTQYF
DNA: TGTGCCAGCAGCTCCAACAGGGATTGGGGAGATACGCAGTATTTT

V: TRBV4-3
D: TRBD1
size: -
J: TRBJ2-7
CDR3: CASSQDFRTGTYEQYF
DNA: TGCGCCAGCAGCCAAGATTTTAGGACAGGAACCTACGAGCAGTACTTC

V: TRBV6-5
D: -
size: -
J: TRBJ1-1
CDR3: CASSSRSNTEAFF
DNA: TGTGCCAGCAGTTCCCGGTCGAACACTGAAGCTTTCTTT

V: TRBV11-2
D: -
size: many
J: TRBJ1-1
CDR3: CASSWGPRTEAFF
DNA: TGTGCCAGCAGCTGGGGCCCGAGGACTGAAGCTTTCTTT

V: TRBV11-2
D: TRBD1
size: few
J: TRBJ2-7
CDR3: CASSYDRGDEQYF
DNA: TGTGCCAGCAGCTACGACAGGGGGGACGAGCAGTACTTC

V: TRBV7-9
D: -
size: few
J: TRBJ1-3
CDR3: CASSSTKDKGSGNTIYF
DNA: TGTGCCAGCAGCTCCACTAAGGACAAGGGATCTGGAAACACCATATATTTT

V: TRBV14
D: -
size: -
J: TRBJ1-2
CDR3: CASSHRGGVYGYTF
DNA: TGTGCCAGCAGCCATCGCGGTGGAGTCTATGGCTACACCTTC

V: TRBV5-6
D: -
size: few
J: TRBJ2-1
CDR3: CASSLSGSPNNEQFF
DNA: TGTGCCAGCAGCTTAAGTGGCAGCCCCAACAATGAGCAGTTCTTC

V: TRBV7-6
D: -
size: few
J: TRBJ1-1
CDR3: CASAGMGTEAFF
DNA: TGTGCCAGCGCGGGTATGGGGACTGAAGCTTTCTTT

V: TRBV6-5
D: TRBD1
size: few
J: TRBJ1-1
CDR3: CASSYSTGEKNTEAFF
DNA: TGTGCCAGCAGTTACTCTACAGGGGAAAAGAACACTGAAGCTTTCTTT

V: TRBV21-1
D: -
size: -
J: TRBJ1-2
CDR3: CASSTGASFYGYTF
DNA: TGTGCCAGCAGCACAGGGGCGTCGTTCTATGGCTACACCTTC

V: TRBV4-1
D: TRBD2
size: few
J: TRBJ2-3
CDR3: CASSQDGRATDTQYF
DNA: TGCGCCAGCAGCCAAGACGGGAGGGCTACAGATACGCAGTATTTT

V: TRBV7-3
D: -
size: few
J: TRBJ2-2
CDR3: CASSFHGTNTGELFF
DNA: TGTGCCAGCAGCTTTCACGGGACGAACACCGGGGAGCTGTTTTTT

V: TRBV12-3/TRBV12-4
D: -
size: many
J: TRBJ2-4
CDR3: CASSSLLENIQYF
DNA: TGTGCCAGCAGTAGCCTCTTGGAAAACATTCAGTACTTC

V: TRBV19
D: TRBD2
size: -
J: TRBJ2-1
CDR3: CASSISSGGADEQFF
DNA: TGTGCCAGTAGTATTTCTAGCGGGGGGGCTGATGAGCAGTTCTTC

V: TRBV7-9
D: -
size: few
J: TRBJ2-2
CDR3: CASSSVAVNTGELFF
DNA: TGTGCCAGCAGCTCAGTGGCAGTGAACACCGGGGAGCTGTTTTTT

V: TRBV24-1
D: -
size: -
J: TRBJ2-1
CDR3: CATSDPRQDPNNEQFF
DNA: TGTGCCACCAGTGATCCCCGACAAGACCCTAACAATGAGCAGTTCTTC

V: TRBV18
D: -
size: few
J: TRBJ2-7
CDR3: CASSPSTETYEQYF
DNA: TGTGCCAGCTCACCAAGTACGGAAACCTACGAGCAGTACTTC

V: TRBV4-2
D: -
size: few
J: TRBJ1-2
CDR3: CASSQLRGFNYGYTF
DNA: TGTGCCAGCAGCCAATTGAGGGGCTTTAACTATGGCTACACCTTC

V: TRBV6-1
D: TRBD2
size: -
J: TRBJ2-1
CDR3: CASSVLAASYNEQFF
DNA: TGTGCCAGCAGTGTTCTAGCGGCATCCTACAATGAGCAGTTCTTC

V: TRBV7-8
D: TRBD2
size: few
J: TRBJ2-3
CDR3: CASSLGSAGGGDTQYF
DNA: TGTGCCAGCAGCTTAGGTAGCGCCGGGGGGGGAGATACGCAGTATTTT

V: TRBV20-1
D: -
size: few
J: TRBJ1-1
CDR3: CSALRQFEAFF
DNA: TGCAGTGCCCTTAGGCAGTTTGAAGCTTTCTTT

V: TRBV6-2/TRBV6-3
D: -
size: few
J: TRBJ2-7
CDR3: CASSLRETYEQYF
DNA: TGTGCCAGCAGTCTCCGGGAAACCTACGAGCAGTACTTC

V: TRBV9
D: TRBD1
size: -
J: TRBJ2-1
CDR3: CASSVVDRVPYNEQFF
DNA: TGTGCCAGCAGCGTAGTCGACAGGGTCCCCTACAATGAGCAGTTCTTC

V: TRBV9
D: TRBD1
size: -
J: TRBJ2-1
CDR3: CASSVGGGNYNEQFF
DNA: TGTGCCAGCAGCGTAGGAGGGGGCAATTACAATGAGCAGTTCTTC

V: TRBV5-1
D: TRBD1
size: few
J: TRBJ1-3
CDR3: CASSSFQGASGNTIYF
DNA: TGCGCCAGCAGCTCCTTTCAGGGGGCAAGTGGAAACACCATATATTTT

V: TRBV7-2
D: -
size: few
J: TRBJ1-2
CDR3: CASSFGRDPRNTF
DNA: TGTGCCAGCAGCTTCGGTAGGGATCCCCGCAACACCTTC

V: TRBV7-6
D: -
size: few
J: TRBJ2-1
CDR3: CASSSPPTLNEQFF
DNA: TGTGCCAGCAGCTCTCCCCCGACTCTCAATGAGCAGTTCTTC

V: TRBV2
D: -
size: -
J: TRBJ1-4
CDR3: CASSYGPGEKLFF
DNA: TGTGCCAGCAGTTACGGCCCGGGGGAAAAACTGTTTTTT

V: TRBV3-1
D: TRBD2
size: many
J: TRBJ2-3
CDR3: CASSQELAGAKGDTQYF
DNA: TGTGCCAGCAGCCAAGAACTAGCGGGGGCCAAGGGAGATACGCAGTATTTT

V: TRBV11-3
D: -
size: few
J: TRBJ2-1
CDR3: CASSLVQGGYNEQFF
DNA: TGTGCCAGCAGCTTAGTCCAGGGGGGCTACAATGAGCAGTTCTTC

V: TRBV12-3/TRBV12-4
D: -
size: many
J: TRBJ1-1
CDR3: CASSLLGAPRTEAFF
DNA: TGTGCCAGCAGTTTATTGGGGGCACCTCGCACTGAAGCTTTCTTT

V: TRBV7-3
D: TRBD2
size: -
J: TRBJ2-2
CDR3: CASSQTSGSTGELFF
DNA: TGTGCCAGCAGCCAGACTAGCGGAAGCACCGGGGAGCTGTTTTTT

V: TRBV5-1
D: TRBD1
size: few
J: TRBJ2-1
CDR3: CASSLLGQGNNEQFF
DNA: TGCGCCAGCAGCTTGTTGGGACAGGGAAACAATGAGCAGTTCTTC

V: TRBV6-5
D: TRBD1
size: -
J: TRBJ1-5
CDR3: CASSYSWTGGSNQPQHF
DNA: TGTGCCAGCAGTTACTCGTGGACAGGGGGAAGCAATCAGCCCCAGCATTTT

V: TRBV27
D: -
size: -
J: TRBJ1-1
CDR3: CASRPGTLRGEAFF
DNA: TGTGCCAGCCGCCCCGGGACCCTAAGGGGTGAAGCTTTCTTT

V: TRBV4-1
D: -
size: -
J: TRBJ2-7
CDR3: CASSPRGVTGANEQYF
DNA: TGCGCCAGCAGCCCCCGGGGGGTGACAGGGGCGAACGAGCAGTACTTC

V: TRBV12-3/TRBV12-4
D: TRBD2
size: few
J: TRBJ2-2
CDR3: CASSSFSRGEPYTGELFF
DNA: TGTGCCAGCAGTTCTTTCTCCCGGGGGGAGCCCTACACCGGGGAGCTGTTTTTT

V: TRBV4-3
D: TRBD2
size: few
J: TRBJ2-4
CDR3: CASSQDLLPGSGGDKNIQYF
DNA: TGCGCCAGCAGCCAAGATCTTCTCCCGGGATCGGGGGGGGACAAAAACATTCAGTACTTC

V: TRBV19
D: TRBD2
size: -
J: TRBJ2-1
CDR3: CASIGGGAYNEQFF
DNA: TGTGCCAGTATCGGCGGGGGGGCCTACAATGAGCAGTTCTTC

V: TRBV7-6
D: -
size: few
J: TRBJ2-2
CDR3: CASSHVPSGTGELFF
DNA: TGTGCCAGCAGCCATGTGCCGAGCGGCACCGGGGAGCTGTTTTTT

V: TRBV12-3/TRBV12-4
D: -
size: -
J: TRBJ2-3
CDR3: CASSATGYGADTQYF
DNA: TGTGCCAGCAGTGCAACAGGGTATGGAGCAGATACGCAGTATTTT